These T cell receptor beta chains were read from a single sample in a study of shared clonotypes between healthy human individuals. Sequencing used immunoSEQ multiplex PCR; TCRdb keeps in-frame clones, though not all of them. Among approximately 840,000 clones listed, around 96% were seen once. The sequenced sample was naive CD8+ T cells sorted from blood. The receptors come from a man between 25 and 39 years old in good health. Both conserved end residues are trimmed from each CDR3. A D gene is named only where the DNA matches it firmly. A clone size is listed for some rows: how often the clone was seen (once, few, many), or a class if it is expanded.

>.|TRBJ2-3|TRBV4-2|TRBD2
ASSQDLAGGGTDTQY
>.|TRBJ2-1|TRBV10-3|TRBD1
AISEFDRGQNPQF
>.|TRBJ2-1|TRBV6-6|TRBD2
ASNSGTSVYNEQF
>.|TRBJ2-7|TRBV27|TRBD2
ASSSAASGTYEQY
>.|TRBJ1-4|TRBV27|.
ASSPASGGAPNEKLF
>.|TRBJ1-5|TRBV21-1|.
ASFTGGHYQPQH
>.|TRBJ2-3|TRBV27|TRBD1
ASSSTTGDLRTDTQY
>.|TRBJ2-7|TRBV18|.
ASSLWDETKRYEQY
>once|TRBJ2-3|TRBV9|.
ASSGQQGWGPTDTQY
>.|TRBJ2-7|TRBV10-2|TRBD1
ASSGTAGFYEQY
>.|TRBJ2-5|TRBV27|.
ASSTGGTQY
>.|TRBJ1-5|TRBV6-1|.
ASGRSGGSNQPQH
>.|TRBJ2-5|TRBV7-6|TRBD1
ASSFALTSDRVD
>.|TRBJ2-4|TRBV7-2|.
ASRGSKNIQY
>once|TRBJ1-2|TRBV7-9|.
ASSLDSGGGRYGYT